This TCR beta chain is from a study of T cell responses to AZD1222 COVID-19 vaccine. General study findings and limits: Targeting of unmutated variant regions was reportedly seen in nearly half of spike-specific TCRs. At 160-218 and 743-854, vaccine-associated CD4 TCRs were dominant, and they spanned spike.

For this clone: The target antigen is unknown.

This table comes from immunoSEQ multiplex PCR, and its TCRdb copy is limited to in-frame clones, with some not included. The table records some 130,000 clones, 70% to 90% of them present only once. The V and J ends lost 6 bases and 0 bases, in that order; junction bases with no gene match: 5. This CDR3 is built from 15 residues. From germline, CDR1 is SNHLY and CDR2 FYNNEI. Sequences were derived from peripheral blood, sampled on day 0 of AZD1222 vaccination. This receptor was identified in an adult in good health. The gene calls are TRBV2 and TRBJ2-3; TRBD2 aligns across 8 bases. The CDR3 region has the DNA TGTGCCAGCAGGGGTAGCGGGGCAAGCACAGATACGCAGTATTTT. Translating gives CASRGSGASTDTQYF.